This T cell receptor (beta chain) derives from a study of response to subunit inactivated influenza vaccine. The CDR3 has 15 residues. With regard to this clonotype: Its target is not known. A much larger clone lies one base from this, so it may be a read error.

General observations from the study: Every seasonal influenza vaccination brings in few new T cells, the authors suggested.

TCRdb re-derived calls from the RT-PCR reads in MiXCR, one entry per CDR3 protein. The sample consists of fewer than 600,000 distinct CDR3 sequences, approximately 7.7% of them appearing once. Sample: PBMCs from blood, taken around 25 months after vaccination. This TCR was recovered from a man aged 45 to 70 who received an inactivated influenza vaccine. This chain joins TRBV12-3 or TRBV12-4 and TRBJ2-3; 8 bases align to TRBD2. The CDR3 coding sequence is TGTGCCAGCAGTTTTACCGGGGGGGCCGGGGATAAGCAGTATTTT. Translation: CASSFTGGAGDKQYF.